Following are 14 T cell receptor beta chains from one sample sequenced in a study of shared clonotypes between healthy human individuals. Some clones are missing from TCRdb's copy, which holds only in-frame ones; the method was immunoSEQ multiplex PCR. The sample consists of approximately 2.5 million clones, around nine tenths of them appearing once. Sequencing input: naive CD4+ T cells sorted from blood. Described subset: CD45RA+ positively selected. These receptors all come from a man aged 18 to 29 in good health.

Only a few counts were recorded for this clone. This chain connects TRBV14 to TRBJ1-1; 8 nucleotides agree with TRBD1. The CDR3 runs to 15 residues. The ends lost 2 bases at V and 5 bases at J; junction bases unmatched: 7. The germline CDR1 and CDR2 sequences are SGHDN and FVKESK. The CDR3 nucleotides are TGTGCCAGCAGCCAAAGCCCCGGGACAGGTACTGAAGCTTTCTTT. Amino acid sequence: CASSQSPGTGTEAFF.

The chain joins TRBV29-1 to TRBJ1-2; D gene unclear. The germline V gene encodes CDR1 SQVTM and CDR2 ANQGSEA. The CDR3 is made up of 11 amino acids. The ends were cut back, 8 bases at V and 4 bases at J, with 11 bases in the middle. This CDR3 reads CSYSTVYGYTF. CDR3 in DNA: TGCAGCTACTCAACGGTCTATGGCTACACCTTC.

The chain couples TRBV11-2 to TRBJ2-1; maybe TRBD2 (6 bases). The germline CDR1 and CDR2 sequences are SGHAT and FQNNGV. V was cut by 5 bases and J by 0 bases, with 14 bases left in between. This CDR3 region has 16 residues. The CDR3 reads CASSPIKGGSYNEQFF. CDR3 DNA sequence: TGTGCCAGCAGCCCCATCAAGGGAGGCTCCTACAATGAGCAGTTCTTC.

The chain couples TRBV6-1 to TRBJ2-1, with D possibly being TRBD1 (5 bases). Trimming cost V 2 bases and J 7 bases, with 12 bases left between them. CDR3 size: 14 residues. The germline gives CDR1 MNHNS, CDR2 SASEGT. The CDR3, as DNA: TGTGCCAGCAGTGAACAGCCAGGGCTGAATGAGCAGTTCTTC. The encoded protein is CASSEQPGLNEQFF.

Concerning this clone: Other nucleotide sequences from this sample produce the same CDR3. This chain links TRBV12-5 with TRBJ1-2; D is unclear. The CDR3 loop spans 12 amino acids. V was cut by 6 bases and J by 8 bases, with 13 bases left in between. Germline-derived CDR1 and CDR2 are LGHNT and FRNRAP. The CDR3 region is CASGPGLGGYTF. The CDR3 DNA sequence: TGTGCTAGTGGCCCGGGCTTGGGAGGCTACACCTTC. The variable domain in full, with the rest retrieved from reference TRBV12-5 and TRBJ1-2, is DARVTQTPRHKVTEMGQEVTMRCQPILGHNTVFWYRQTMMQGLELLAYFRNRAPLDDSGMPKDRFSAEMPDATLATLKIQPSEPRDSAVYFCASGPGLGGYTFGSGTRLTVV.

The rearrangement links TRBV18 to TRBJ2-7; 7 positions agree with TRBD2. Germline CDR1 is KGHSH and CDR2 is LQKENI. V shed 6 bases and J 11 bases; nucleotides not matched to a gene: 13. CDR3 length: 13 amino acids. CDR3 DNA: TGTGCCAGCTCGCGATCGAGGGGCGGGAGTGAGTACTTC. Protein: CASSRSRGGSEYF.

The gene calls are TRBV5-1 and TRBJ2-3; the D gene is possibly TRBD2 (6 bases). The CDR3 length is 16 residues. Deletions cut 4 bases from V and 3 bases from J, with 18 bases between. Germline V lookup: CDR1 SGHRS, CDR2 YFSETQ. CDR3 bases: TGCGCCAGCAGCCCGGGACTCCATGCACTTACAGATACGCAGTATTTT. Translation gives CASSPGLHALTDTQYF.

The chain couples TRBV14 to TRBJ2-3; 10 nucleotides align to TRBD2. The trim removed 4 bases at V and 1 base at J, leaving 5 bases unmatched. Per the germline V gene, CDR1 is SGHDN and CDR2 is FVKESK. The CDR3 runs to 16 residues. The CDR3, as DNA: TGTGCCAGCAGCCTTCGGACTAGCGGTCGCACAGATACGCAGTATTTT. Amino acids: CASSLRTSGRTDTQYF. The whole variable domain, remainder taken from reference TRBV14 and TRBJ2-3, is EAGVTQFPSHSVIEKGQTVTLRCDPISGHDNLYWYRRVMGKEIKFLLHFVKESKQDESGMPNNRFLAERTGGTYSTLKVQPAELEDSGVYFCASSLRTSGRTDTQYFGPGTRLTVL.

The rearrangement links TRBV7-2 to TRBJ2-1, with 7 nucleotides matching TRBD2. From germline, CDR1 is SGHTA and CDR2 FQGNSA. The V segment lost 6 bases and the J segment 8 bases; nucleotides outside the gene matches: 10. The CDR3 is made up of 14 amino acids. The CDR3 region is CASSYGGSSYEQFF. For the CDR3, the DNA is TGTGCCAGCAGTTACGGCGGGAGCAGCTATGAGCAGTTCTTC.

This rearrangement joins TRBV5-1 to TRBJ2-3, with a tentative D call TRBD2 (5 bases). The CDR3 is 18 amino acids. The V gene's germline CDR1 is SGHRS and CDR2 YFSETQ. Trimming removed 0 bases at V and 1 base at J, with 18 bases between. CDR3 DNA sequence: TGCGCCAGCAGCTTGGAAGCCGGCGGGCGGGCAGGCACAGATACGCAGTATTTT. Amino acid sequence: CASSLEAGGRAGTDTQYF.

This clone came up once. Within the sample, other DNA sequences also encode this same CDR3. V gene TRBV2 combines with J gene TRBJ2-7; no clear D gene. There are 12 residues in the CDR3. Per the germline V gene, CDR1 is SNHLY and CDR2 is FYNNEI. The ends were cut back, 4 bases at V and 4 bases at J, with 8 bases in the middle. CDR3 bases: TGTGCCAGCAGTGGGACGGGTTACGAGCAGTACTTC. Translating gives CASSGTGYEQYF.

The chain is built from TRBV5-6 and TRBJ2-5; the match to TRBD2 covers 7 bases. Looked up from germline, CDR1 is SGHDT and CDR2 is YYEEEE. The CDR3 spans 15 residues. Losses at the gene ends were 4 bases for V and 5 bases for J; bases not matched to a gene: 11. CDR3 region: CASSIPLTSAETQYF. The CDR3 DNA reads as TGTGCCAGCAGCATCCCTTTAACTAGCGCGGAGACCCAGTACTTC.

The table lists this clone with a few counts. Other DNA sequences of this sample code for an identical CDR3. The chain recombines TRBV20-1 with TRBJ2-5; D gene unclear. V shed 4 bases and J shed 5 bases, with 8 bases lying between them. The CDR3 length is 11 residues. The germline gives CDR1 DFQATT, CDR2 SNEGSKA (reference sequence). The CDR3 bases are TGCAGTGCTATTCCCCTGGAGACCCAGTACTTC. Translated: CSAIPLETQYF.

This chain links TRBV7-2 with TRBJ2-3, with TRBD1 identical over 8 bases. J lost 12 bases, V lost 1 base, and 3 bases had no gene match. The germline V gene encodes CDR1 SGHTA and CDR2 FQGNSA. The CDR3 has 12 residues. This CDR3 is CASSLVGQGQYF. The CDR3, as DNA: TGTGCCAGCAGCTTAGTAGGACAGGGCCAGTATTTT.